This TCR beta chain was captured in a study of blood T cells in healthy people across ages. The CDR3 covers 15 residues. Deletions cut 2 bases from V and 1 base from J, with 14 bases between. The germline gives CDR1 DFQATT, CDR2 SNEGSKA (reference sequence). The table lists this clonotype with a few counts. PCR was performed a second time for roughly 7 to 11 cycles using a sample-barcoded 5' primer and a J-beta primer mix. Each CDR3 protein is one row after TCRdb ran MiXCR on the 5' RACE reads. Here the sample spans approximately 800,000 distinct CDR3 sequences, 56% being singletons. The specimen sequenced was blood. This sequence was found in a man aged 35 to 55 in good health. This sequence joins TRBV20-1 and TRBJ1-1, with D perhaps matching TRBD1 (6 bases). The DNA for the CDR3 is TGCAGTGCTAGATCCCCCGGGACACGGAACACTGAAGCTTTCTTT. It translates to CSARSPGTRNTEAFF.